This entry lists 5 T cell receptor beta chains sequenced from one sample in a study of T cells after yellow fever vaccination. TCRdb redid the calling of the 5' RACE reads with MiXCR, one entry per CDR3 protein. The sample shows fewer than 150,000 distinct CDR3 sequences, 6.5% to 8.5% of them seen only once. The sequenced sample was CD4+ T cells sorted from PBMCs, obtained 5 days after the yellow fever booster vaccination. Receptors originate from a man aged 30 to 39 who received the YFV17D yellow fever vaccine.

Only a few counts were recorded for this clonotype. The chain recombines TRBV7-9 with TRBJ2-7; the D gene is possibly TRBD2 (6 bases). Germline CDR1 reads SEHNR; CDR2 reads FQNEAQ (reference sequence). V gave up 5 bases and J gave up 2 bases, with 19 bases separating them. CDR3 length: 16 amino acids. The CDR3 sequence: CASSRKGVGLTYEQYF. In nucleotides, the CDR3 is TGTGCCAGCAGCAGAAAAGGGGTCGGACTAACCTACGAGCAGTACTTC.

This clonotype has just a few counts. This chain connects TRBV7-2 to TRBJ2-5, with D possibly being TRBD2 (6 bases). CDR1 is SGHTA and CDR2 is FQGNSA in the germline V gene. This CDR3 has 15 residues. V was trimmed by 1 base and J by 3 bases, leaving 12 bases between them. The CDR3 region is CASSLGGTGKETQYF. In DNA, the CDR3 is TGTGCCAGCAGCTTAGGCGGGACTGGCAAAGAGACCCAGTACTTC.

This clonotype appeared many times. This chain links TRBV7-2 with TRBJ2-4; D gene uncertain. This CDR3 comprises 15 residues. Trimming stripped 5 bases from V and 8 bases from J, with 19 bases between. Looked up from germline, CDR1 is SGHTA and CDR2 is FQGNSA. Written as DNA, the CDR3 is TGTGCCAGCAGCCTAACAATATTAAGGGCGGACATTCAGTACTTC. Amino acid sequence: CASSLTILRADIQYF. Complete variable domain (other parts from reference TRBV7-2 and TRBJ2-4): GAGVSQSPSNKVTEKGKDVELRCDPISGHTALYWYRQSLGQGLEFLIYFQGNSAPDKSGLPSDRFSAERTGGSVSTLTIQRTQQEDSAVYLCASSLTILRADIQYFGAGTRLSVL.

This clonotype was detected ten times or more. This rearrangement joins TRBV5-1 to TRBJ2-7; D is ambiguous. Between the trimmed V and J ends, which lost 2 bases and 1 base, there was a span of 7 bases. This CDR3 is 13 amino acids long. Germline lookup yields CDR1 SGHRS and CDR2 YFSETQ. The DNA of the CDR3 is TGCGCCAGCAGCTTTGGGAATTCCTACGAGCAGTACTTC. Protein product: CASSFGNSYEQYF.

This clonotype was picked up many times. The CDR3 DNA reads as TGCGCCAGCAGCTTGGTGGCGGGAGGTGTGGCAAATGAGCAGTTCTTC. As protein: CASSLVAGGVANEQFF. V gene TRBV5-1 combines with J gene TRBJ2-1; TRBD2 matches at 8 bases. Germline V gene sequence: CDR1 SGHRS, CDR2 YFSETQ. Germline trimming cut 0 bases from V and 7 bases from J; bases unmatched to any gene: 9. CDR3 length equals 16 residues.